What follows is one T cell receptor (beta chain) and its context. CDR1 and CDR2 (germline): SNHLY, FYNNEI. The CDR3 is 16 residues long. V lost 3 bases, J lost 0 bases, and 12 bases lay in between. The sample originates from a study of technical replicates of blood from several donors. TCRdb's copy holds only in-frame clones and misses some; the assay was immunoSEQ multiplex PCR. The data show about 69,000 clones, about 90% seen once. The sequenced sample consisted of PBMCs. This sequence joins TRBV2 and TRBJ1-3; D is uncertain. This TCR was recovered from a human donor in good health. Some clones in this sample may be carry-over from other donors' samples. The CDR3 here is CASSDRSRSSGNTIYF. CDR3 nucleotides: TGTGCCAGCAGTGACCGTTCCAGATCCTCTGGAAACACCATATATTTT.